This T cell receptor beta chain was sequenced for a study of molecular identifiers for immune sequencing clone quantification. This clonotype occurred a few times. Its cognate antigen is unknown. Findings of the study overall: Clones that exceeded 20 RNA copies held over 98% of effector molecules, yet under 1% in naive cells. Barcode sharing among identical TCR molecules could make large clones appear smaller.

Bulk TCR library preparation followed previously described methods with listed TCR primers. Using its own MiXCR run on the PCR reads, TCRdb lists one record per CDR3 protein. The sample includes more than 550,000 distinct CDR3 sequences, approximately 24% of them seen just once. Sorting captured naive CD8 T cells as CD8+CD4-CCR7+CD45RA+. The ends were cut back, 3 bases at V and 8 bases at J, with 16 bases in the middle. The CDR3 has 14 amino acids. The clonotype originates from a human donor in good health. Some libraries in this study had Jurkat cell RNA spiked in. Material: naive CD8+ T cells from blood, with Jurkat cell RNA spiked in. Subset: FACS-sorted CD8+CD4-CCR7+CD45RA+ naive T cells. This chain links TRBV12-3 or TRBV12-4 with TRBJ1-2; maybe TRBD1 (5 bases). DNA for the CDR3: TGTGCCAGCAGTTTCCCGGGGCACCAGGAGGGCTACACCTTC. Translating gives CASSFPGHQEGYTF.